A single TCR beta chain is shown here with its context. Libraries were prepared by immunoSEQ multiplex PCR; TCRdb keeps only in-frame clonotypes and omits some of them. This sample yields over 110,000 clones, of which approximately 87% are seen a single time; approximately 10% belongs to the top ten. Assignments of participants to cohorts depended upon their own reported clinical history. Cohort 3 donors counted as recovered after two negative PCRs, clearance, or resolved symptoms. V dropped 4 bases and J dropped 11 bases, with 13 bases sitting between them. Per the germline V gene, CDR1 is LGHDT and CDR2 is YNNKEL (reference sequence). CDR3 length: 12 residues. This sample is drawn from a study of blood T cell repertoires in COVID-19. Background on the study: Some COVID-19 samples were acute and others convalescent; all came from the United States, Italy and Spain.

Material for sequencing was PBMCs or T cells enriched from blood (not recorded which). V gene TRBV3-1 (or the pseudogene TRBV3-2) combines with J gene TRBJ2-3, with D maybe TRBD1 (8 bases). This sequence was found in a man aged 55 to 70 who had recovered from COVID-19. The CDR3 is CASSLNRGGQYF. The CDR3 DNA reads TGTGCCAGCAGCCTGAACAGGGGGGGGCAGTATTTT.